Listed below are T cell receptor beta chains from one sample, sequenced in a study of blood T cells in healthy people across ages. TCRdb analysed the 5' RACE reads with MiXCR anew, one entry per CDR3 protein. The sample includes 710,000 or so distinct CDR3 sequences, roughly 20% of them seen just once. The specimen sequenced was blood. Source of these receptors: a man between 65 and 85 years old in good health. The CDR3 runs from the conserved cysteine through the conserved F or W. D genes are given only for firm matches. Size tells how often a clone was seen (once, few, many) or the class of an expanded clone, and some rows leave it out.

D gene: .; V gene: TRBV29-1; clone size: .; J gene: TRBJ2-3; CDR3 protein: CSVRGSTDTQYF; CDR3 DNA: TGCAGCGTGCGAGGAAGCACAGATACGCAGTATTTT
D gene: TRBD2; V gene: TRBV28; clone size: few; J gene: TRBJ2-2; CDR3 protein: CASSPLLAGATNAGELFF; CDR3 DNA: TGTGCCAGCAGTCCGTTACTAGCGGGGGCCACGAACGCCGGGGAGCTGTTTTTT
D gene: TRBD1; V gene: TRBV6-5; clone size: .; J gene: TRBJ1-2; CDR3 protein: CASSYSFRDRGRLRGYTF; CDR3 DNA: TGTGCCAGCAGTTACTCTTTTCGGGACAGGGGGCGCCTTCGTGGCTACACCTTC
D gene: .; V gene: TRBV9; clone size: .; J gene: TRBJ1-2; CDR3 protein: CASKEQGLPSF; CDR3 DNA: TGTGCCAGCAAAGAGCAGGGGCTTCCGAGCTTC
D gene: TRBD2; V gene: TRBV3-1; clone size: few; J gene: TRBJ2-5; CDR3 protein: CASSQERGETQYF; CDR3 DNA: TGTGCCAGCAGCCAAGAGCGGGGGGAGACCCAGTACTTC
D gene: .; V gene: TRBV19; clone size: once; J gene: TRBJ2-3; CDR3 protein: CASSIARTTASTDTQYF; CDR3 DNA: TGTGCCAGTAGTATAGCCCGGACTACCGCGAGCACAGATACGCAGTATTTT
D gene: .; V gene: TRBV7-2; clone size: few; J gene: TRBJ2-5; CDR3 protein: CASSLGSRSETQYF; CDR3 DNA: TGTGCCAGCAGCTTAGGTTCTAGGTCGGAGACCCAGTACTTC
D gene: .; V gene: TRBV27; clone size: few; J gene: TRBJ2-3; CDR3 protein: CASSLSGGAGTQYF; CDR3 DNA: TGTGCCAGCAGTTTGAGTGGGGGGGCAGGTACGCAGTATTTT
D gene: .; V gene: TRBV5-1; clone size: .; J gene: TRBJ2-2; CDR3 protein: CASSLFSGPGELFF; CDR3 DNA: TGCGCCAGCAGCTTATTCTCGGGGCCCGGGGAGCTGTTTTTT
D gene: .; V gene: TRBV2; clone size: .; J gene: TRBJ2-4; CDR3 protein: CASITWGRENIQYF; CDR3 DNA: TGTGCCAGCATAACCTGGGGAAGGGAAAACATTCAGTACTTC
D gene: .; V gene: TRBV6-5; clone size: few; J gene: TRBJ1-1; CDR3 protein: CASSFTDRQNTEAFF; CDR3 DNA: TGTGCCAGCAGTTTTACCGACAGGCAGAACACTGAAGCTTTCTTT
D gene: .; V gene: TRBV12-3/TRBV12-4; clone size: .; J gene: TRBJ2-2; CDR3 protein: CASSPTDGTGELFF; CDR3 DNA: TGTGCCAGCAGTCCCACGGACGGGACCGGGGAGCTGTTTTTT
D gene: .; V gene: TRBV7-6; clone size: .; J gene: TRBJ1-1; CDR3 protein: CASRPVETVNTEAFF; CDR3 DNA: TGTGCCAGCAGGCCTGTGGAGACAGTGAACACTGAAGCTTTCTTT
D gene: .; V gene: TRBV5-1; clone size: few; J gene: TRBJ1-4; CDR3 protein: CASRDVLNEKLFF; CDR3 DNA: TGCGCCAGCAGAGACGTTCTAAATGAAAAACTGTTTTTT
D gene: .; V gene: TRBV6-5; clone size: many; J gene: TRBJ2-4; CDR3 protein: CASSYSIQIAKNIQYF; CDR3 DNA: TGTGCCAGCAGTTACTCCATCCAGATAGCCAAAAACATTCAGTACTTC
D gene: TRBD1; V gene: TRBV24-1; clone size: few; J gene: TRBJ1-4; CDR3 protein: CATSDFPTGGKEKLFF; CDR3 DNA: TGTGCCACCAGTGATTTCCCGACAGGGGGCAAGGAAAAACTGTTTTTT
D gene: TRBD2; V gene: TRBV18; clone size: .; J gene: TRBJ2-3; CDR3 protein: CASSPQTSAGGTQYF; CDR3 DNA: TGTGCCAGCTCACCGCAAACTAGCGCGGGAGGTACGCAGTATTTT
D gene: .; V gene: TRBV10-3; clone size: few; J gene: TRBJ2-4; CDR3 protein: CAISGSGEDVQYF; CDR3 DNA: TGTGCCATCAGTGGCTCGGGGGAGGATGTTCAGTACTTC
D gene: .; V gene: TRBV15; clone size: few; J gene: TRBJ2-5; CDR3 protein: CATKDQYQETQYF; CDR3 DNA: TGTGCCACCAAGGACCAGTACCAAGAGACCCAGTACTTC
D gene: .; V gene: TRBV6-2/TRBV6-3; clone size: few; J gene: TRBJ1-4; CDR3 protein: CASTPGGARPNEKLFF; CDR3 DNA: TGTGCCAGCACCCCCGGAGGGGCGAGGCCTAATGAAAAACTGTTTTTT
D gene: .; V gene: TRBV15; clone size: few; J gene: TRBJ2-3; CDR3 protein: CATSRDQRVGTQYF; CDR3 DNA: TGTGCCACCAGCAGAGATCAAAGAGTGGGTACGCAGTATTTT
D gene: .; V gene: TRBV5-1; clone size: few; J gene: TRBJ2-1; CDR3 protein: CASNWVGNEQFF; CDR3 DNA: TGCGCCAGCAACTGGGTCGGCAATGAGCAGTTCTTC
D gene: .; V gene: TRBV2; clone size: few; J gene: TRBJ2-1; CDR3 protein: CASSEEVASNEQFF; CDR3 DNA: TGTGCCAGCAGTGAAGAGGTGGCAAGCAATGAGCAGTTCTTC
D gene: .; V gene: TRBV28; clone size: .; J gene: TRBJ2-3; CDR3 protein: CASSGDSDTQYF; CDR3 DNA: TGTGCCAGCAGTGGGGATTCAGATACGCAGTATTTT
D gene: TRBD2; V gene: TRBV3-1; clone size: .; J gene: TRBJ2-1; CDR3 protein: CASSQPLAVSYNEQFF; CDR3 DNA: TGTGCCAGCAGCCAACCTCTAGCGGTATCCTACAATGAGCAGTTCTTC
D gene: .; V gene: TRBV19; clone size: few; J gene: TRBJ2-6; CDR3 protein: CASSKQSSGANVLTF; CDR3 DNA: TGTGCCAGTAGTAAACAAAGCTCTGGGGCCAACGTCCTGACTTTC
D gene: TRBD1; V gene: TRBV6-5; clone size: .; J gene: TRBJ2-7; CDR3 protein: CASRRSGGLGEQYF; CDR3 DNA: TGTGCCAGCAGAAGATCAGGGGGTTTGGGAGAGCAGTACTTC
D gene: TRBD1; V gene: TRBV2; clone size: many; J gene: TRBJ2-1; CDR3 protein: CASSEASGYGTGVDEQFF; CDR3 DNA: TGTGCCAGCAGTGAAGCTAGCGGCTACGGGACAGGGGTCGATGAGCAGTTCTTC
D gene: .; V gene: TRBV7-9; clone size: .; J gene: TRBJ1-5; CDR3 protein: CASSLAPGDQPRHF; CDR3 DNA: TGTGCCAGCAGCTTAGCCCCGGGAGATCAGCCCCGGCATTTT
D gene: .; V gene: TRBV18; clone size: .; J gene: TRBJ1-1; CDR3 protein: CASSLTTMNTEAFF; CDR3 DNA: TGTGCCAGCTCACTCACAACAATGAACACTGAAGCTTTCTTT
D gene: .; V gene: TRBV2; clone size: few; J gene: TRBJ1-3; CDR3 protein: CASRTQGRAGNTIYF; CDR3 DNA: TGTGCCAGCAGAACCCAGGGGAGGGCTGGAAACACCATATATTTT
D gene: .; V gene: TRBV5-1; clone size: many; J gene: TRBJ2-3; CDR3 protein: CASSPSAPPGLTDTQYF; CDR3 DNA: TGCGCCAGCAGCCCTTCTGCCCCGCCAGGACTCACAGATACGCAGTATTTT